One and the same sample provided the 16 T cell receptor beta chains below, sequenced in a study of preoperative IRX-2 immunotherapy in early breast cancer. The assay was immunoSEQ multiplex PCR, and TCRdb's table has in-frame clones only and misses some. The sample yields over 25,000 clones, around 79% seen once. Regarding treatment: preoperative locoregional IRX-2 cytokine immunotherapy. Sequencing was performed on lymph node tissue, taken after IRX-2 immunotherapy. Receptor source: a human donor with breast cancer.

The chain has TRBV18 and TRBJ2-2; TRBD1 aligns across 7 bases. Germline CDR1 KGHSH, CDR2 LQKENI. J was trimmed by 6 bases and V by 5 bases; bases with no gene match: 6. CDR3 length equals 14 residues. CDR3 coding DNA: TGTGCCAGCTCAACCGAGGGGGCGTCCGGGGAGCTGTTTTTT. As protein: CASSTEGASGELFF.

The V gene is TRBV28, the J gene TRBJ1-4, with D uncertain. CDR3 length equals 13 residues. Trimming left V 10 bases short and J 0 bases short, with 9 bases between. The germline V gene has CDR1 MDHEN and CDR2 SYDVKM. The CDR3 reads CAIQSPTNEKLFF. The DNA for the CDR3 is TGTGCCATTCAAAGCCCAACTAATGAAAAACTGTTTTTT.

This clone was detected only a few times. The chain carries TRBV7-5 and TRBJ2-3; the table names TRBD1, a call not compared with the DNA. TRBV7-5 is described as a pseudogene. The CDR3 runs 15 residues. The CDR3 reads CASSPRTGYTDTQYF. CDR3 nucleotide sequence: TGTGCCAGCAGCCCTCGGACAGGGTACACGGATACGCAGTATTTT.

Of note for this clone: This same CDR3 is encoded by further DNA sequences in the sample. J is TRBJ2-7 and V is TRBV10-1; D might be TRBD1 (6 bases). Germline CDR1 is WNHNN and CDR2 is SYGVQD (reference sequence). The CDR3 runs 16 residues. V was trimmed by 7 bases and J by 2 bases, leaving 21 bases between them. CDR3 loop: CASNEPYCRGPYEQYF. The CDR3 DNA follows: TGCGCCAGCAACGAGCCATATTGCAGGGGACCCTACGAGCAGTACTTC.

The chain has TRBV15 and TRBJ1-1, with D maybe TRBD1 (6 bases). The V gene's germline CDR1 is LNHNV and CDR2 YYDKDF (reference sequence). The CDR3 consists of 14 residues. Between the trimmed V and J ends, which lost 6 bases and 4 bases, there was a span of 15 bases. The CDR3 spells CATRRDTQGTEAFF. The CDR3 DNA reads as TGTGCCACCAGGAGGGACACCCAAGGCACTGAAGCTTTCTTT.

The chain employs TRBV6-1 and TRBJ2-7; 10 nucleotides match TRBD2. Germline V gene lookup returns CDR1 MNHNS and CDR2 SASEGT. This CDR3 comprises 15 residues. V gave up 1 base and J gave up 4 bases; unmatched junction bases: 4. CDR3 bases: TGTGCCAGCAGTGAAGTGGGGACTAGCGCGTACGAGCAGTACTTC. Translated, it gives CASSEVGTSAYEQYF.

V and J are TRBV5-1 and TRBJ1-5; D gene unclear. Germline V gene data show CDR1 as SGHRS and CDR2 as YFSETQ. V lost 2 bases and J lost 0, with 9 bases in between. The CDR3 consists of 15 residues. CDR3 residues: CASSFNGDSNQPQHF. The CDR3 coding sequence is TGCGCCAGCAGCTTTAACGGGGATAGCAATCAGCCCCAGCATTTT.

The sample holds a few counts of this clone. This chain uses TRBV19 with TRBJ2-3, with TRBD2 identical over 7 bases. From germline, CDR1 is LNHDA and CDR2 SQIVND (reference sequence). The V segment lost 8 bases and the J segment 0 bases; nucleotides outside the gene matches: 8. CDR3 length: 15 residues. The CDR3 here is CASQEAGYSTDTQYF. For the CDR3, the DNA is TGTGCCAGTCAAGAAGCGGGGTATAGCACAGATACGCAGTATTTT.

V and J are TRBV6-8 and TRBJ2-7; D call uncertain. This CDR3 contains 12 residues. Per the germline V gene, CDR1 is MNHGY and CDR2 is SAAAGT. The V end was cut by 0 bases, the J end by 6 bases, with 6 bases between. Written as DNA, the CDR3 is TGTGCCAGCAGTTACTCGATAGGCGAGCAGTACTTC. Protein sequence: CASSYSIGEQYF.

As DNA, the CDR3 is TGTGCCACCACAGGGGCGGGGAAGAAGGAAAAACTGTTTTTT. This gives the protein CATTGAGKKEKLFF. The chain joins TRBV6-8 to TRBJ1-4; 7 bases fit TRBD1. The CDR3 is made up of 14 amino acids. CDR1 and CDR2 from the germline V gene are MNHGY and SAAAGT. V lost 10 bases and J lost 8; bases outside the gene matches: 13.

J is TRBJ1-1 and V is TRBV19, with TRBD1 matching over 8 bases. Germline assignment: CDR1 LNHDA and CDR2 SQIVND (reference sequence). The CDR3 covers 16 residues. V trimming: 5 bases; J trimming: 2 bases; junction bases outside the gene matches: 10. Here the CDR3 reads CASSEDRAPLNTEAFF. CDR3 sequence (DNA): TGTGCCAGTAGTGAGGACAGGGCGCCACTCAACACTGAAGCTTTCTTT.

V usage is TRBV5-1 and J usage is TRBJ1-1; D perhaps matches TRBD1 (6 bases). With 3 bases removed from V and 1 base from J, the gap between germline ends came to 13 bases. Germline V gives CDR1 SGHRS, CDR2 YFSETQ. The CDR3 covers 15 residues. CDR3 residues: CASSSTGQENTEAFF. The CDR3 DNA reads TGCGCCAGCAGCTCTACGGGACAAGAGAACACTGAAGCTTTCTTT.

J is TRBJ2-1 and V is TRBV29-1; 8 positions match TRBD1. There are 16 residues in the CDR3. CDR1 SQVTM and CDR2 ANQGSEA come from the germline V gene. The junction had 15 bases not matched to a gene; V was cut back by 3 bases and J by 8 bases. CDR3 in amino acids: CSVETRTGKRSDEQFF. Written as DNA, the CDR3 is TGCAGCGTTGAGACCCGGACAGGGAAACGTTCGGATGAGCAGTTCTTC.

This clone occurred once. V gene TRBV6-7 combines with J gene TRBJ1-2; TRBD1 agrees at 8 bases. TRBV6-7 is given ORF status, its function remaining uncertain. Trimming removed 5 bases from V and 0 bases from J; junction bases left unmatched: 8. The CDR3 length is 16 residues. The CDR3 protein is CASSDGTGEANYGYTF. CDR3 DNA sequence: TGTGCCAGCAGTGATGGGACAGGTGAAGCTAACTATGGCTACACCTTC.

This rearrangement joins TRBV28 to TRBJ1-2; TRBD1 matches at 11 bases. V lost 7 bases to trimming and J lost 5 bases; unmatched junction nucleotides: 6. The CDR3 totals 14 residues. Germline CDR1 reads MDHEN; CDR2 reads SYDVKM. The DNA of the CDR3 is TGTGCCAGCACCCCTGGGACAGGGGGTTATGGCTACACCTTC. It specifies CASTPGTGGYGYTF.

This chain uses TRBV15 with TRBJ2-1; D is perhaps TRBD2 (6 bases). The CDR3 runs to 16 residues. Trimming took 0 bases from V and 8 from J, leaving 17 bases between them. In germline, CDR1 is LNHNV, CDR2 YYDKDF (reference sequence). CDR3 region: CATSRDPGGPGDEQFF. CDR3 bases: TGTGCCACCAGCAGAGATCCAGGAGGCCCGGGGGATGAGCAGTTCTTC.